The rows below give T cell receptor beta chains drawn from one sample of a study of cytomegalovirus exposure and HLA in healthy donors. TCRdb's table, derived via immunoSEQ multiplex PCR, lists solely in-frame clones and lacks some. In the table there are roughly 52,000 clones, 93% of which are singletons. The sample comprised PBMCs. The receptor set was obtained from a woman under 30 in good health and CMV-seropositive. The CDR3 runs from the conserved cysteine through the conserved F or W. A D gene is named only where the DNA matches it firmly. Size values are once, few and many counts, or a class for expanded clones, and some rows have none.

- | - | TRBJ2-3 | TRBV19 | TGTGCCAGTAGTATGGCTTTAAGAAGCACAGATACGCAGTATTTT | CASSMALRSTDTQYF
- | TRBD1 | TRBJ1-1 | TRBV4-1 | TGCGCCAGCAGCCACCCGGGACAGGGGGCGCAGAACACTGAAGCTTTCTTT | CASSHPGQGAQNTEAFF
- | TRBD1 | TRBJ1-4 | TRBV4-1 | TGCGCCAGCAGCCTACGACAGGGTGAAACAGCAACTAATGAAAAACTGTTTTTT | CASSLRQGETATNEKLFF
- | - | TRBJ1-6 | TRBV6-5 | TGTGCCAGCAGTTACAGGCAGGGCTCACCCCTCCACTTT | CASSYRQGSPLHF
- | - | TRBJ2-1 | TRBV7-8 | TGTGCCAGCAGCTTAGATCCTTCCTACAATGAGCAGTTCTTC | CASSLDPSYNEQFF
- | - | TRBJ2-3 | TRBV5-1 | TGCGCCAGCAGCCCGGGGAGCACAGATACGCAGTATTTT | CASSPGSTDTQYF
- | - | TRBJ1-3 | TRBV19 | TGTGCCAGTAGTATTGCAGGGACTGGAAACACCATATATTTT | CASSIAGTGNTIYF
- | TRBD1 | TRBJ1-3 | TRBV11-3 | TGTGCCAGCAGCCGGACAGGGCTCGGAAACACCATATATTTT | CASSRTGLGNTIYF
- | - | TRBJ2-7 | TRBV19 | TGTGCCAGTAGTCTCTCAGAATCCTACGAGCAGTACTTC | CASSLSESYEQYF
- | - | TRBJ2-5 | TRBV7-9 | TGTGCCAGCAGCTTAGGGTTGCGGGAGACCCAGTACTTC | CASSLGLRETQYF
- | TRBD2 | TRBJ2-3 | TRBV6-4 | TGTGCCAGCAGTGACTCCGCGGGGGATACTCGGGATACGCAGTATTTT | CASSDSAGDTRDTQYF
few | - | TRBJ1-2 | TRBV25-1 | TGTGCCAGCAGTGATCGCCGGGGGAACTATGGCTACACCTTC | CASSDRRGNYGYTF
- | TRBD2 | TRBJ2-1 | TRBV4-3 | TGCGCCAGCAGCCCCTCCCTCACTAGCGGGGGCTACAATGAGCAGTTCTTC | CASSPSLTSGGYNEQFF
- | - | TRBJ1-2 | TRBV28 | TGTGCCAGCAGTTTACAACAGGGCTCTGGCTACACCTTC | CASSLQQGSGYTF
once | - | TRBJ1-6 | TRBV11-2 | TGTGCCAGCAGCTTAGATCGGTTGGGGCAGTCACCCCTCCACTTT | CASSLDRLGQSPLHF
- | - | TRBJ1-2 | TRBV6-1 | TGTGCCAGCAGCCGGGACAACTACGATGGCTACACCTTC | CASSRDNYDGYTF
- | TRBD1 | TRBJ1-2 | TRBV30 | TGTGCCTGGAGCCAAGGACAGGGCTATAATGGCTACACCTTC | CAWSQGQGYNGYTF
- | TRBD2 | TRBJ2-7 | TRBV19 | TGTGCCAGTACCCAGTCGAGCGGGGGTACCCACGAGCAGTACTTC | CASTQSSGGTHEQYF